Below, 4 T cell receptor beta chains from the same sample are listed, as sequenced in a study of blood T cell repertoires in COVID-19. TCRdb's table, derived via immunoSEQ multiplex PCR, lists solely in-frame clones and lacks some. The table shows roughly 260,000 clones, with approximately 91% occurring only once. The sequenced sample was peripheral blood. All receptors derive from a woman aged 25 to 45 with COVID-19, enrolled during active disease.

This clone was recorded a few times. This sequence joins TRBV5-6 and TRBJ1-5; D uncertain. CDR3 length: 15 residues. V was shortened by 3 bases and J by 0 bases, with 10 bases between the two germline ends. Germline loops: CDR1 SGHDT, CDR2 YYEEEE. The CDR3 coding sequence is TGTGCCAGCAGCTCGGGATTATTTAGCAATCAGCCCCAGCATTTT. It yields the protein CASSSGLFSNQPQHF.

The chain links TRBV10-3 to TRBJ1-3, with D possibly being TRBD1 (6 bases). The ends were cut back, 6 bases at V and 0 bases at J, with 12 bases in the middle. The germline gives CDR1 ENHRY, CDR2 SYGVKD. This CDR3 has 15 residues. DNA of the CDR3: TGTGCCATCAGCGGACAGATGATCTCTGGAAACACCATATATTTT. As protein: CAISGQMISGNTIYF.

Regarding this clone: At the DNA level, this CDR3 is encoded by other sequences in the same sample as well. J is TRBJ1-1 and V is TRBV2, with 8 bases lining up with TRBD1. Germline-derived CDR1 and CDR2 are SNHLY and FYNNEI. The CDR3 runs to 13 residues. V was pared by 8 bases and J by 0 bases, with 2 bases of the junction left unmatched. In DNA form, the CDR3 reads TGTGCCAGCCGACAGGGGATGAACACTGAAGCTTTCTTT. Protein: CASRQGMNTEAFF. Drawing the rest from reference TRBV2 and TRBJ1-1, the complete variable domain is EPEVTQTPSHQVTQMGQEVILRCVPISNHLYFYWYRQILGQKVEFLVSFYNNEISEKSEIFDDQFSVERPDGSNFTLKIRSTKLEDSAMYFCASRQGMNTEAFFGQGTRLTVV.

The CDR3 spells CAVGGTDTQYF. The CDR3 nucleotides read TGTGCCGTAGGAGGCACAGATACGCAGTATTTT. This sequence joins TRBV24-1 and TRBJ2-3, with D unresolved. The ends were cut back, 12 bases at V and 1 base at J, with 7 bases in the middle. CDR3 size: 11 residues. Germline assignment: CDR1 KGHDR and CDR2 SFDVKD.